This T cell receptor beta chain was sequenced during a study of cytomegalovirus exposure and HLA in healthy donors. Study outcomes and limitations: Among TCR beta chains, those listed as cytomegalovirus-associated numbered fewer than 200.

The PCR made use of 60 Vbeta and 13 Jbeta primers. Per the study methods: Later work found around 85 million unique TCR beta chains, with 9.5 million to 11 million shared. Produced via immunoSEQ multiplex PCR; TCRdb's table is partial and in-frame only. For V, J and clone size, that table is used; D and trimming come from the DNA. The repertoire holds under 200,000 clones, with 75% as singletons. When sampled, the donors appeared nominally healthy, though they likely had unrecorded immune exposures. Germline lookup yields CDR1 GTSNPN and CDR2 SVGIG (reference sequence). V was shortened by 0 bases and J by 1 base, with 9 bases between the two germline ends. The CDR3 loop spans 14 amino acids. Worth noting for this clone: Its antigen is as yet unknown.

The TCR was taken from a middle-aged woman in good health and CMV-seropositive. The chain has TRBV30 and TRBJ1-1; no clear D. The sequenced sample consisted of PBMCs. The DNA of the CDR3 is TGTGCCTGGAGTGTACTATCTGGGAACACTGAAGCTTTCTTT. Protein: CAWSVLSGNTEAFF.